Shown below are 25 T cell receptor beta chains from a single sample sequenced in a study of human T cells and chemical hapten exposure. The time point was: patch test 1, 2 weeks after DPC sensitization. Treatment described: therapeutic diphenylcyclopropenone sensitization with weekly scalp DPC. TCRdb re-derived calls from the RACE reads in MiXCR, one entry per CDR3 protein. The data contain 85,000 to 100,000 distinct CDR3 sequences, under 15% of them seen just once; the ten biggest clones take up less than 2.5%. This specimen consisted of whole blood, obtained in connection with sensitization to the hapten diphenylcyclopropenone (DPC). Receptors were obtained from a woman in her forties with alopecia areata. Some clones in this sample may be carry-over from other donors' samples.

This clonotype came up a few times. The chain recombines TRBV6-6 with TRBJ1-2; D remains unclear. The V and J ends lost 7 bases and 5 bases respectively, with 17 bases between them. This CDR3 has 14 amino acids. Germline values: CDR1 MNHNY, CDR2 SVGAGI (reference sequence). CDR3 bases: TGTGCCAGCAACCCCGCAACGGGAGTTTATGGCTACACCTTC. It specifies CASNPATGVYGYTF.

There are many counts of this clonotype. At one of its ends the junction is not consistent with the germline gene, which may arise from a read error. The chain is built from TRBV7-7 and TRBJ2-7, with D maybe TRBD2 (6 bases). CDR3 length: 15 amino acids. Germline-derived CDR1 and CDR2 are SSHAT and FNYEAQ (reference sequence). CDR3 in DNA: TGTGCTAGCAGCTTAGGCCACGGGAGCAATTACGAGCAGTACTTC. Protein product: CASSLGHGSNYEQYF.

This chain uses TRBV3-1 with TRBJ2-3; D call uncertain. The CDR3 extends over 13 amino acids. V lost 1 base, J lost 2 bases, and 4 bases lay in between. Germline CDR1 is LGHDT and CDR2 is YNNKEL (reference sequence). CDR3 residues: CASSQVNTDTQYF. Written as DNA, the CDR3 is TGTGCCAGCAGCCAAGTGAACACAGATACGCAGTATTTT.

In this sample, this clonotype turned up many times. The V and J genes are TRBV6-1 and TRBJ2-6; D call uncertain. CDR1 is MNHNS, CDR2 SASEGT, per germline. Trimming cost V 7 bases and J 1 base, with 14 bases left between them. The CDR3 totals 16 residues. The CDR3 coding sequence is TGTGCCAGCATTACGGAATCTGGATCTGGGGCCAACGTCCTGACTTTC. It translates to CASITESGSGANVLTF.

This clonotype was seen a handful of times. V is TRBV25-1 and J is TRBJ1-4; unclear D gene. The germline gives CDR1 MGHDK, CDR2 SYGVNS. The CDR3 runs 14 residues. Trimming cost V 1 base and J 11 bases, with 14 bases left between them. CDR3 residues: CASSESWEGRKLFF. CDR3 sequence (DNA): TGTGCCAGCAGTGAATCTTGGGAGGGCCGGAAACTGTTTTTT. Based on the CDR3 plus reference TRBV25-1 and TRBJ1-4, the full variable domain is EADIYQTPRYLVIGTGKKITLECSQTMGHDKMYWYQQDPGMELHLIHYSYGVNSTEKGDLSSESTVSRIRTEHFPLTLESARPSHTSQYLCASSESWEGRKLFFGSGTQLSVL.

The V gene is TRBV7-8, the J gene TRBJ2-3; D uncertain. Germline V CDR1 and CDR2: SGHVS, FQNEAQ. CDR3 size: 14 residues. V was cut by 5 bases and J by 3 bases, with 12 bases left in between. CDR3 residues: CASSPIARTDTQYF. The DNA for the CDR3 is TGTGCCAGCAGCCCTATAGCTCGAACAGATACGCAGTATTTT.

J is TRBJ2-2 and V is TRBV7-3; D uncertain. With 2 bases removed from V and 1 base from J, the gap between germline ends came to 8 bases. The CDR3 length is 15 residues. The germline V gene has CDR1 SGHTA and CDR2 FQGTGA. DNA of the CDR3: TGTGCCAGCAGCTTAGATAGGTTGAACACCGGGGAGCTGTTTTTT. Amino acids: CASSLDRLNTGELFF.

This clonotype was seen many times. Relative to the germline gene, one junction end is altered; a read error may explain this. The chain uses TRBV6-1 and TRBJ1-1, with D unclear. This CDR3 comprises 11 residues. CDR1 is MNHNS and CDR2 is SASEGT in the germline V gene. CDR3 residues: CASSEVASGVF. The CDR3 DNA sequence: TGTGCCAGCAGTGAAGTGGCATCAGGCGTCTTT.

The chain combines TRBV6-2 or TRBV6-3 with TRBJ2-1, with 8 bases that match TRBD1. The CDR3 runs 16 residues. The germline CDR1 and CDR2 sequences are MNHEY and SVGEGT. Trimming at V came to 6 bases and at J to 8 bases, leaving 15 bases not matched to a gene. The CDR3 sequence is CASSLSTGVGSDEQFF. The CDR3 region has the DNA TGTGCCAGCAGCCTCTCGACAGGGGTCGGCTCGGATGAGCAGTTCTTC.

This clonotype was detected a few times. The chain uses TRBV9 and TRBJ1-1; D unclear. The V end lost 0 bases, the J end lost 5 bases, and 8 bases lay between the germline ends. CDR3 length equals 13 residues. Per germline, CDR1 SGDLS and CDR2 YYNGEE. The DNA of the CDR3 is TGTGCCAGCAGCGTAGTTCCTTGGACTGAAGCTTTCTTT. Protein sequence: CASSVVPWTEAFF.

This clonotype came up a few times. The chain recombines TRBV5-1 with TRBJ2-5; 11 bases match TRBD2. J was trimmed by 0 bases and V by 3 bases; bases with no gene match: 10. Germline V lookup: CDR1 SGHRS, CDR2 YFSETQ. This CDR3 contains 18 residues. CDR3 region: CASSSAVVAGGYQETQYF. As DNA, the CDR3 is TGCGCCAGCAGCTCAGCGGTTGTAGCGGGAGGGTACCAAGAGACCCAGTACTTC.

The CDR3 nucleotides are TGTGCCAGCGGCAATGGAGGAAACAATGAGCAGTTCTTC. Translating gives CASGNGGNNEQFF. The chain is built from TRBV6-2 or TRBV6-3 and TRBJ2-1; D might be TRBD2 (5 bases). CDR3 length: 13 residues. Germline CDR1 and CDR2: MNHEY and SVGEGT. V lost 8 bases and J 5 bases, leaving 13 bases between the germline ends.

Many counts were recorded for this clonotype. The chain has TRBV7-9 and TRBJ1-1; the D is unclear. V shed 2 bases and J shed 8 bases, with 6 bases lying between them. Germline CDR1 is SEHNR and CDR2 is FQNEAQ (reference sequence). The CDR3 runs to 11 residues. The CDR3 here is CASSLMGEAFF. In DNA form, the CDR3 reads TGTGCCAGCAGCTTAATGGGGGAAGCTTTCTTT.

J is TRBJ2-1 and V is TRBV6-2 or TRBV6-3; unclear D gene. From germline, CDR1 is MNHEY and CDR2 SVGEGT. The V gene lost 0 bases and the J gene lost 7 bases, with 7 bases spanning the gap. The CDR3 covers 13 residues. The CDR3 DNA is TGTGCCAGCAGTTACTCGAATAAGAATGAGCAGTTCTTC. Translating gives CASSYSNKNEQFF.

The chain employs TRBV29-1 and TRBJ2-3; 12 positions agree with TRBD2. CDR3 length: 20 residues. Germline V CDR1 and CDR2: SQVTM, ANQGSEA. V dropped 1 base and J dropped 0; count of bases not matched to a gene: 14. CDR3 nucleotides: TGCAGCGTTGAAGGAGTGGGGCTAGCGGGAGGGCATAGCAGCACAGATACGCAGTATTTT. It is translated as CSVEGVGLAGGHSSTDTQYF.

This clonotype was counted between two and nine times. The chain is built from TRBV20-1 and TRBJ2-1; the D gene is possibly TRBD2 (6 bases). This CDR3 has 11 residues. V lost 5 bases and J lost 7, with 9 bases in between. Germline lookup yields CDR1 DFQATT and CDR2 SNEGSKA (reference sequence). CDR3 protein: CSAGTQNEQFF. Written as DNA, the CDR3 is TGCAGTGCTGGGACTCAGAATGAGCAGTTCTTC.

This clonotype has more than one count but fewer than ten. This chain uses TRBV29-1 with TRBJ2-3, with TRBD2 identical over 15 bases. The V and J ends lost 6 bases and 0 bases, in that order; junction bases with no gene match: 4. This CDR3 has 16 amino acids. Germline V gene sequence: CDR1 SQVTM, CDR2 ANQGSEA. CDR3 loop: CSVHGLAGGSTDTQYF. In DNA, the CDR3 is TGCAGCGTCCATGGACTAGCGGGAGGGAGCACAGATACGCAGTATTTT.

This clonotype has only a few counts. This chain connects TRBV4-1 to TRBJ2-3; D might be TRBD1 (5 bases). The CDR3 spans 15 residues. V was clipped by 3 bases and J by 2 bases, with 12 bases between them. Germline V gene lookup returns CDR1 MGHRA and CDR2 YSYEKL. The CDR3 loop reads CASSQQGSITDTQYF. CDR3 DNA: TGCGCCAGCAGCCAGCAGGGTTCGATCACAGATACGCAGTATTTT.

This clonotype was seen a few times. V and J are TRBV5-1 and TRBJ1-5; D uncertain. Germline-derived CDR1 and CDR2 are SGHRS and YFSETQ. V shed 0 bases and J shed 0 bases, with 7 bases lying between them. The CDR3 sequence is 15 residues long. CDR3 sequence: CASSLAGYSNQPQHF. The CDR3 DNA is TGCGCCAGCAGCTTGGCGGGATATAGCAATCAGCCCCAGCATTTT.

This clonotype was detected a few times. J is TRBJ2-7 and V is TRBV19, with TRBD2 identical over 8 bases. J gave up 3 bases and V 5 bases, and 9 bases lay outside the gene matches. Germline loops: CDR1 LNHDA, CDR2 SQIVND (reference sequence). The CDR3 consists of 15 residues. The CDR3: CASSPLSGGDYEQYF. The CDR3 DNA is TGTGCCAGTAGTCCCTTGTCGGGAGGGGACTACGAGCAGTACTTC.

V is TRBV7-8 and J is TRBJ1-3; no clear D. CDR3 length: 16 amino acids. Germline V gene lookup returns CDR1 SGHVS and CDR2 FQNEAQ. V was pared by 1 base and J by 2 bases, with 12 bases between. The CDR3 spells CASSLGAAPPGNTIYF. CDR3 coding DNA: TGTGCCAGCAGCTTAGGAGCAGCCCCTCCTGGAAACACCATATATTTT.

The chain couples TRBV10-3 to TRBJ1-2, with TRBD1 as a possible D gene (5 bases). CDR1 and CDR2 from the germline V gene are ENHRY and SYGVKD. Deletions cut 2 bases from V and 14 bases from J, with 12 bases between. CDR3 length equals 11 residues. The CDR3 DNA reads as TGTGCCATCAGTGAGGGGGCGGTGTCTACCTTC. Residues: CAISEGAVSTF.

The table lists this clonotype with a few counts. DNA for the CDR3: TGCGCCAGCAGCTTGGATAAGTGGAGACAGGGTCGCGAAAAACTGTTTTTT. Encoded protein: CASSLDKWRQGREKLFF. The V gene is TRBV5-1, the J gene TRBJ1-4; 7 bases map to TRBD1. The CDR3 totals 17 residues. Germline-derived CDR1 and CDR2 are SGHRS and YFSETQ. The junction had 13 bases not matched to a gene; V was cut back by 0 bases and J by 8 bases.

This clonotype was recorded many times. The chain joins TRBV3-1 to TRBJ2-7; the D gene is possibly TRBD2 (8 bases). The V gene lost 10 bases and the J gene lost 0 bases, with 19 bases spanning the gap. The germline gives CDR1 LGHDT, CDR2 YNNKEL (reference sequence). This CDR3 has 15 amino acids. CDR3 amino acids: CATRGKTSASYEQYF. CDR3 sequence (DNA): TGTGCCACCAGGGGGAAGACTAGCGCCTCCTACGAGCAGTACTTC.

This clonotype showed up just a few times. The chain links TRBV20-1 to TRBJ2-1, with TRBD2 matching 7 bases. Germline V gives CDR1 DFQATT, CDR2 SNEGSKA (reference sequence). The CDR3 spans 14 residues. J lost 5 bases, V lost 4 bases, and 8 bases had no gene match. The CDR3 DNA reads TGCAGTGCTAACCCACCTCTAGCGGACAATGAGCAGTTCTTC. Translating it yields CSANPPLADNEQFF.